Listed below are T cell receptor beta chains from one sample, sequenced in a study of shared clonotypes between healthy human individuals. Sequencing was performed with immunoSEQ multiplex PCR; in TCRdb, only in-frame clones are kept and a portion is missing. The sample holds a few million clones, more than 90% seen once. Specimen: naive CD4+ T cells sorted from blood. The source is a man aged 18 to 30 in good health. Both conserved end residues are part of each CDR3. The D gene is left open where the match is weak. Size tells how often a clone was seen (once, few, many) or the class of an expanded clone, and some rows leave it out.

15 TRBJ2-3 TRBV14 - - TGTGCCAGCAGCCAAGAATTCCCTAGCACAGATACGCAGTATTTT CASSQEFPSTDTQYF
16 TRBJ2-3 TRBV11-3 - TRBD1 TGTGCCAGCAGCTTTTTTGGGCAGGGGGCCTCAGATACGCAGTATTTT CASSFFGQGASDTQYF
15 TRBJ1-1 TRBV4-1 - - TGCGCCAGCAGCCAAGAAGGCGTAGACAGGTTTGAAGCTTTCTTT CASSQEGVDRFEAFF
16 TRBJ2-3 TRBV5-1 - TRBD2 TGCGCCAGCAGTTGGGGGGGACTAGCGGACACAGATACGCAGTATTTT CASSWGGLADTDTQYF
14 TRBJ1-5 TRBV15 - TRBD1 TGTGCCACCAGCAGAAGGGACAGGGGTCAGCCCCAGCATTTT CATSRRDRGQPQHF
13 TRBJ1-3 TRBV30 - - TGTGCCTGGAGTGGAGGGGGAGGAAACACCATATATTTT CAWSGGGGNTIYF
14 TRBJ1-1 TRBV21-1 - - TGTGCCAGCAGCAAAGGACGGGTGAACACTGAAGCTTTCTTT CASSKGRVNTEAFF
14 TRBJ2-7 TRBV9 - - TGTGCCAGCAGCGAAATGGACCGGCCCGGTCAGCAGTACTTC CASSEMDRPGQQYF
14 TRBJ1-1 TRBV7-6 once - TGTGCCAGCAGCTTATCCCAGGGAGGGACTGAAGCTTTCTTT CASSLSQGGTEAFF
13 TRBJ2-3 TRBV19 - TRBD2 TGTGCCAGTCGAGCGGGAGCTACAGATACGCAGTATTTT CASRAGATDTQYF
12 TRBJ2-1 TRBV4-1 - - TGCGCCAGCAGCCAAGAACTGGCTGAGCAGTTCTTC CASSQELAEQFF
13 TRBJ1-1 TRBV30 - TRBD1 TGTGCCTGGGAGGGACAGATGAACACTGAAGCTTTCTTT CAWEGQMNTEAFF
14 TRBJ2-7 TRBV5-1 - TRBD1 TGCGCCAGCAGCTCGGGACAGTTTCCCTACGAGCAGTACTTC CASSSGQFPYEQYF
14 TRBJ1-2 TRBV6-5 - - TGTGCCAGCAGCAACGGACCGACGAACTATGGCTACACCTTC CASSNGPTNYGYTF
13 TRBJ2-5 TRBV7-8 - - TGTGCCAGCAGCCCATACGAGGGCCAGACCCAGTACTTC CASSPYEGQTQYF
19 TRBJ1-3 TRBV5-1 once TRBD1 TGCGCCAGCAGCCCCGGGACAGGGAGATTTGCGTCCTCTGGAAACACCATATATTTT CASSPGTGRFASSGNTIYF
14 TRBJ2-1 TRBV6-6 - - TGTGCCAGCAGACCCCTCGAGGGTCCCAATGAGCAGTTCTTC CASRPLEGPNEQFF
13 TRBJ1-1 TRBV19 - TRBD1 TGTGCCAGTAGTACCCTGACAGGGACTGAAGCTTTCTTT CASSTLTGTEAFF
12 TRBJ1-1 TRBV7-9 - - TGTGCCAGCAGCTTTTGGGGTACTGAAGCTTTCTTT CASSFWGTEAFF
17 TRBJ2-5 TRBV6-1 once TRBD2 TGTGCCAGCAGTGAGGATAGCGGGGGGGCCTGGGTGGAGACCCAGTACTTC CASSEDSGGAWVETQYF
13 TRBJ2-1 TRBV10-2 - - TGCGCCACCCGGCAGACAGCCTACAATGAGCAGTTCTTC CATRQTAYNEQFF
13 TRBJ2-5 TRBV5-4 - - TGTGCCAGCAGCTACGTGGGACAAGAGACCCAGTACTTC CASSYVGQETQYF
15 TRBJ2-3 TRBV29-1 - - TGCAGCGTTGAAGACTCCCCCGGGGCAAGCGGTACGCAGTATTTT CSVEDSPGASGTQYF
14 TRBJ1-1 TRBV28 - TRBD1 TGTGCCAGCCAGGGCCAGGGGGCTATCACTGAAGCTTTCTTT CASQGQGAITEAFF
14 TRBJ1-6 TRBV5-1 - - TGCGCCAGCAGCAACAGGCTAGATAATTCACCCCTCCACTTT CASSNRLDNSPLHF
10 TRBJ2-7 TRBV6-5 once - TGTGCCAGCAGGAGGTTCGAGCAGTACTTC CASRRFEQYF
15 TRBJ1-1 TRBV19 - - TGTGCCAGTAGTCCCGCAGGGTGGGCGAACACTGAAGCTTTCTTT CASSPAGWANTEAFF
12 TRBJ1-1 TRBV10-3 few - TGTGCCACCATGGCCCCTAGCACTGAAGCTTTCTTT CATMAPSTEAFF
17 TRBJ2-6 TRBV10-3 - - TGTGCCATCAGTGAGGGGGGGACAGCCAGCGGGGCCAACGTCCTGACTTTC CAISEGGTASGANVLTF
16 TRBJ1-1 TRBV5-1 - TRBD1 TGCGCCAGCAGCTTTAAACCGGGACAGGGAATACCTGAAGCTTTCTTT CASSFKPGQGIPEAFF
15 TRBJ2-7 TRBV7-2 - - TGTGCCAGCAGCCGTCCCTGGCAGGGTCTCTACGAGCAGTACTTC CASSRPWQGLYEQYF
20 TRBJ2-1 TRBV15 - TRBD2 TGTGCCACCAGCAGAGGGACCCCCAACAGCGTCCAAGCGGGGAGGGGTGAGCAGTTCTTC CATSRGTPNSVQAGRGEQFF
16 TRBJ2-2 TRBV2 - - TGTGCCATCCCGATCAACAGGCCTCAAAACACCGGGGAGCTGTTTTTT CAIPINRPQNTGELFF
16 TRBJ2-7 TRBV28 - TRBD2 TGTGCCAGCAGTTTACTGGGACTAGCGGGGGGCAACGAGCAGTACTTC CASSLLGLAGGNEQYF
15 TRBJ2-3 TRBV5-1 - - TGCGCCAGCAGCAGTCTCAGGGGTAACACAGATACGCAGTATTTT CASSSLRGNTDTQYF
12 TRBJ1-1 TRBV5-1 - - TGCGCCAGCAGCTCTGGAGGGTTGGAAGCTTTCTTT CASSSGGLEAFF
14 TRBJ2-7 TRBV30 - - TGTGCCTGGAGTGTAGAGGACTTGGCCTACGAGCAGTACTTC CAWSVEDLAYEQYF
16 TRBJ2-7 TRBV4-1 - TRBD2 TGCGCCAGCAGCCAAGGCCTAGCGGACTCTTCCTACGAGCAGTACTTC CASSQGLADSSYEQYF
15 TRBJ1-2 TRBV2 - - TGTGCCAGCAGTGAAGCGCATGTGGGCCTCGGGGGCTACACCTTC CASSEAHVGLGGYTF
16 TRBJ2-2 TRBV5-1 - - TGCGCCACCAGCAGCTTAGCGGCAGGGGTCACCGGGGAGCTGTTTTTT CATSSLAAGVTGELFF
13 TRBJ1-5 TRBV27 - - TGTGCCAGCAGTCCCTATAGCAATCAGCCCCAGCATTTT CASSPYSNQPQHF
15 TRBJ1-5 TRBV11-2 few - TGTGCCAGCAGCTTAGGAGGGAATAGCAATCAGCCCCAGCATTTT CASSLGGNSNQPQHF
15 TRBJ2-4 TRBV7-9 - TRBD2 TGTGCCAGCAGCCCCCCAGGCGAGCGGGGGAACATTCAGTACTTC CASSPPGERGNIQYF
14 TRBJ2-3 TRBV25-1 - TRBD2 TGTGCCAGCAGGTTTAGCGGGGCCACAGATACGCAGTATTTT CASRFSGATDTQYF
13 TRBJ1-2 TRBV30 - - TGTGCCTGGAGTGCGAGTACCATTCGGACAGTCTTCTTC CAWSASTIRTVFF
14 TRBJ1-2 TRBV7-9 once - TGTGCCAGCAGCTCGGGCAGGTCGGGATATGGCTACACCTTC CASSSGRSGYGYTF
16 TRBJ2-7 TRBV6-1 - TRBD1 TGTGCCAGCAGTGGACTAATAGGACAGGGAACATACGAGCAGTACTTC CASSGLIGQGTYEQYF
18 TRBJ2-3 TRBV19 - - TGTGCCAGTAGTATAGAATCAACCCTAGCTGTTAGCACAGATACGCAGTATTTT CASSIESTLAVSTDTQYF
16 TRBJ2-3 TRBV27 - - TGTGCCAGCAGTTTCCAGCTGAGCGGAGGCACAGATACGCAGTATTTT CASSFQLSGGTDTQYF
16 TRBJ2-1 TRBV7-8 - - TGTGCCAGCAGCTTAATAAGGGGAGAGAGCTACAATGAGCAGTTCTTC CASSLIRGESYNEQFF
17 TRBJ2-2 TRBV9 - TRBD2 TGTGCCAGCAGCGGTAGCGGGGGGGCCACGAACACCGGGGAGCTGTTTTTT CASSGSGGATNTGELFF
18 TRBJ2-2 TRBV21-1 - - - CASSTGDVVGAGTGELFF
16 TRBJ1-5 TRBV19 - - TGTGCCAGTAGTACGACCGGGACACCTAGCAATCAGCCCCAGCATTTT CASSTTGTPSNQPQHF